Many counts were recorded for the clone carrying this T cell receptor beta chain. As yet, its antigen is unknown. This specimen comes from a study of blood T cells in healthy people across ages. Findings and caveats of the study: Per million T cells, TCR beta diversity dropped about linearly as age rose.

For the second PCR, which ran for about 6 to 12 cycles, a sample-barcoded 5' primer and a J-beta primer mix were used. Each cDNA molecule was tagged by a template-switch adaptor with 12 random nucleotides. TCRdb called the 5' RACE reads again in MiXCR, with one record for every CDR3 protein. The sample records about 620,000 distinct CDR3 sequences, around 21% being singletons. Germline CDR1 DFQATT, CDR2 SNEGSKA (reference sequence). The CDR3 loop spans 15 amino acids. Trimming removed 0 bases at V and 5 bases at J, with 16 bases between. The total RNA that was extracted per sample amounted to at least 5 micrograms.

The rearrangement uses TRBV20-1 and TRBJ2-5; D is uncertain. Sequencing used blood. The clonotype comes from an older man in good health. The CDR3 DNA follows: TGCAGTGCTAGAGATTGGGTGGGCCCTAAGGAGACCCAGTACTTC. Amino acid sequence: CSARDWVGPKETQYF.